The 21 T cell receptor beta chains in this list originate from one sample, sequenced in a study of regulatory T cells in long-lasting Graves disease (dated by TCRdb to about 2021). The time point label, read with the paper, signifies: newly diagnosed GD, antithyroid drugs for less than 3 months. For both TCR sequencing and RNA sequencing, RNA was extracted from PBMCs using TRIzol. Receptors were amplified or captured by multiplex PCR. The sample was run on an Illumina HiSeq 4000. CDR3 regions were amplified by Arm-PCR with iRepertoire HTBI primers to construct TCR beta libraries. Using fastp at Q25 and MiXCR, TCRdb reprocessed the public reads and kept productive beta chains. Each entry is one CDR3 protein sequence, shown with its most common DNA and genes. This sample has about 540,000 distinct CDR3 sequences in its table, and roughly 14% of those were observed once. In total, the top ten clones hold roughly a tenth of the sample.

The sample also formed part of further work on T cells in Graves' hyperthyroidism and ophthalmopathy.

Sample: peripheral blood mononuclear cells (PBMCs), taken at new diagnosis, from a patient treated with antithyroid drugs. The receptors shown here come from a man aged 25 to 45 with Graves disease. Donor details come from another sample of the same person, matched by shared clones.

This clonotype has ten or more counts. This sequence joins TRBV10-3 and TRBJ2-1; either TRBD1 or TRBD2 may fit D (5 bases each). The CDR3 is 13 amino acids. The V and J ends lost 6 bases and 5 bases respectively, with 11 bases between them. The germline CDR1 and CDR2 sequences are ENHRY and SYGVKD. The chain's CDR3 is CAISRDLDNEQFF. The CDR3 DNA reads as TGTGCCATCAGCCGGGACCTCGACAATGAGCAGTTCTTC.

This clonotype was detected ten times or more. The CDR3 sequence is CASSLGEASNQPQHF. In nucleotides, the CDR3 is TGTGCCAGCAGCTTAGGAGAAGCTAGCAATCAGCCCCAGCATTTT. The chain combines TRBV11-2 with TRBJ1-5; D is undetermined. Trimming removed 1 base from V and 0 bases from J, with 7 bases in between. Germline CDR1 and CDR2: SGHAT and FQNNGV. The CDR3 runs to 15 residues.

This clonotype was seen at least ten times. The CDR3: CASSSLEGRNYGYTF. The CDR3 DNA reads as TGTGCCAGCAGTTCCCTAGAGGGAAGGAACTATGGCTACACCTTC. This sequence joins TRBV27 and TRBJ1-2; no clear D. Trimming removed 4 bases from V and 2 bases from J, with 14 bases in between. The V gene's germline CDR1 is MNHEY and CDR2 SMNVEV (reference sequence). The CDR3 is 15 residues long.

The V and J genes are TRBV10-3 and TRBJ2-1; tentatively, D is TRBD2 (6 bases). This CDR3 contains 12 residues. Germline V gene data show CDR1 as ENHRY and CDR2 as SYGVKD. V dropped 10 bases and J dropped 7 bases, with 14 bases sitting between them. In nucleotides, the CDR3 is TGTGCCACCGGGACTGTGATTAATGAGCAGTTCTTC. Translation: CATGTVINEQFF.

This clonotype was seen at least ten times. The chain uses TRBV7-3 and TRBJ2-3, with D maybe TRBD2 (6 bases). CDR3 length: 14 amino acids. Germline assignment: CDR1 SGHTA and CDR2 FQGTGA. Between the trimmed V and J ends, which lost 1 base and 4 bases, there was a span of 9 bases. CDR3 in amino acids: CASSLRAGSDTQYF. The CDR3, as DNA: TGTGCCAGCAGCTTAAGAGCGGGCTCAGATACGCAGTATTTT.

A note on this clonotype: A single base separates this from a much larger clone, so it may be a read error. The rearrangement links TRBV27 to TRBJ1-1; no definite D call. V lost 6 bases to trimming and J lost 8 bases, with 10 bases between them. The germline gives CDR1 MNHEY, CDR2 SMNVEV (reference sequence). The CDR3 is 11 amino acids. CDR3 in DNA: TGTGCCAGCAGCACCGACGAGGAAGCTTTCTTT. It yields the protein CASSTDEEAFF.

This clonotype was picked up many times. V gene TRBV20-1 combines with J gene TRBJ2-7; TRBD1 matches at 7 bases. The CDR3 is 17 amino acids. Germline CDR1 and CDR2: DFQATT and SNEGSKA (reference sequence). With 2 bases clipped from V and 0 bases from J, the junction kept 13 bases outside the gene matches. The chain's CDR3 is CSARKHAGGPSSYEQYF. The CDR3 DNA sequence: TGCAGTGCTAGAAAACATGCAGGGGGACCTTCCTCCTACGAGCAGTACTTC.

Many counts were recorded for this clonotype. V is TRBV12-3 or TRBV12-4 and J is TRBJ2-2; D uncertain. V was shortened by 5 bases and J by 9 bases, with 7 bases between the two germline ends. This CDR3 region has 11 residues. The CDR3 bases are TGTGCCAGCAGTCCCCTCCGGGAGCTGTTTTTT. Amino acid sequence: CASSPLRELFF.

This clonotype was seen at least ten times. This sequence joins TRBV20-1 and TRBJ1-1; D might be TRBD1 (6 bases). Germline CDR1 is DFQATT and CDR2 is SNEGSKA (reference sequence). The CDR3 is 15 residues long. V was shortened by 4 bases and J by 0 bases, with 15 bases between the two germline ends. DNA for the CDR3: TGCAGTGCTACACCCCGGGGGACAATGAACACTGAAGCTTTCTTT. Its protein product is CSATPRGTMNTEAFF.

J is TRBJ1-1 and V is TRBV19; the match to TRBD1 covers 8 bases. This CDR3 comprises 15 residues. CDR1 LNHDA and CDR2 SQIVND come from the germline V gene (reference sequence). V lost 3 bases and J lost 4; bases outside the gene matches: 7. CDR3 loop: CASSIAGGIGTEAFF. CDR3 sequence (DNA): TGTGCCAGTAGTATCGCAGGGGGCATTGGCACTGAAGCTTTCTTT.

At least ten counts were recorded for this clonotype. The chain carries TRBV10-3 and TRBJ1-5; no clear D gene. CDR1 ENHRY and CDR2 SYGVKD come from the germline V gene. Trimming cost V 2 bases and J 6 bases, with 5 bases left between them. This CDR3 region has 12 residues. DNA of the CDR3: TGTGCCATCAGTGAGAAGGGTCAGCCCCAGCATTTT. Translation: CAISEKGQPQHF.

The chain has TRBV27 and TRBJ2-7, with 9 nucleotides matching TRBD1. The CDR3 consists of 16 residues. V lost 6 bases to trimming and J lost 2 bases; unmatched junction nucleotides: 11. CDR1 is MNHEY, CDR2 SMNVEV, per germline (reference sequence). The chain's CDR3 is CASSSPGQGSPYEQYF. The CDR3 nucleotides read TGTGCCAGCAGCTCTCCGGGACAGGGAAGCCCCTACGAGCAGTACTTC.

With regard to this clonotype: A read error may explain this, as a much larger clone is one base away. The chain uses TRBV24-1 and TRBJ2-5, with unresolved D. CDR1 is KGHDR, CDR2 SFDVKD, per germline. This CDR3 spans 17 amino acids. V was shortened by 9 bases and J by 1 base, with 23 bases between the two germline ends. CDR3 sequence (DNA): TGTGCCACCGGCTCCGAGTCTGGTAGGCTCTTCCAAGAGACCCAGTACTTC. The encoded protein is CATGSESGRLFQETQYF.

This clonotype appeared a few times. The chain is built from TRBV5-6 and TRBJ1-1, with D possibly TRBD1 on 5 matching bases. The V and J ends lost 4 bases and 8 bases respectively, with 12 bases between them. CDR1 and CDR2 (germline): SGHDT, YYEEEE. CDR3 length: 12 residues. The DNA for the CDR3 is TGTGCCAGCAGCATTGGGGGTCCCGAAGCTTTCTTT. It encodes CASSIGGPEAFF. Supplemented by reference TRBV5-6 and TRBJ1-1, the full variable domain reads DAGVTQSPTHLIKTRGQQVTLRCSPKSGHDTVSWYQQALGQGPQFIFQYYEEEERQRGNFPDRFSGHQFPNYSSELNVNALLLGDSALYLCASSIGGPEAFFGQGTRLTVV.

This clonotype was detected a few times. V is TRBV11-3 and J is TRBJ2-1; no definite D call. The germline V and J ends were trimmed by 5 bases and 0 bases, with 11 bases remaining between them. The CDR3 is 15 residues long. Germline CDR1 reads SGHNT; CDR2 reads YENEEA. This CDR3 is CASSPSVGSYNEQFF. CDR3 nucleotides: TGTGCCAGCAGCCCTTCTGTGGGCTCCTACAATGAGCAGTTCTTC.

CDR3 DNA: TGTGCCAGCAGTTACGGACAACCGGCGGGCTACACCTTC. It specifies CASSYGQPAGYTF. The chain couples TRBV6-2 or TRBV6-3 to TRBJ1-2; D is perhaps TRBD1 (5 bases). V gave up 2 bases and J gave up 8 bases, with 12 bases separating them. Germline V gene data show CDR1 as MNHEY and CDR2 as SVGEGT. This CDR3 comprises 13 residues.

The J gene is TRBJ1-5, the V gene TRBV29-1, with 9 bases fitting TRBD1. This CDR3 has 14 residues. V lost 4 bases to trimming and J lost 4 bases; unmatched junction nucleotides: 5. Germline values: CDR1 SQVTM, CDR2 ANQGSEA. In nucleotides, the CDR3 is TGCAGCGTTGGAGCCGGGACAGGGAATCAGCCCCAGCATTTT. This codes for CSVGAGTGNQPQHF. The full variable domain, completed using reference TRBV29-1 and TRBJ1-5, is SAVISQKPSRDICQRGTSLTIQCQVDSQVTMMFWYRQQPGQSLTLIATANQGSEATYESGFVIDKFPISRPNLTFSTLTVSNMSPEDSSIYLCSVGAGTGNQPQHFGDGTRLSIL.

This clonotype was seen at least ten times. The rearrangement links TRBV29-1 to TRBJ2-5, with 9 bases fitting TRBD1. V trimming: 8 bases; J trimming: 0 bases; junction bases outside the gene matches: 4. Germline V gene sequence: CDR1 SQVTM, CDR2 ANQGSEA. The CDR3 has 13 amino acids. The CDR3 coding sequence is TGCAGCATGGGACAGGGATACCAAGAGACCCAGTACTTC. Protein product: CSMGQGYQETQYF.

This clonotype was seen more than once but under ten times. CDR3 sequence reads: CASSPGTSNHEQYF. CDR3 DNA sequence: TGCGCCAGCAGCCCCGGGACTAGCAACCACGAGCAGTACTTC. The chain links TRBV5-1 to TRBJ2-7, with TRBD2 identical over 9 bases. Trimming at V came to 4 bases and at J to 5 bases, leaving 7 bases not matched to a gene. The CDR3 extends over 14 amino acids. CDR1 SGHRS and CDR2 YFSETQ come from the germline V gene.

This clonotype was found many times. The chain recombines TRBV6-2 or TRBV6-3 with TRBJ2-1; 9 positions match TRBD2. The V and J ends lost 4 bases and 8 bases, in that order; junction bases with no gene match: 18. The CDR3 runs 18 residues. Germline-derived CDR1 and CDR2 are MNHEY and SVGEGT. The CDR3 here is CASSSLGLRAGGEDEQFF. CDR3 in DNA: TGTGCCAGCAGTTCCCTCGGGCTTCGCGCGGGAGGGGAGGATGAGCAGTTCTTC.

This clonotype was observed many times. The chain combines TRBV10-3 with TRBJ1-2, with TRBD1 identical over 7 bases. Trimming at V came to 0 bases and at J to 3 bases, leaving 4 bases not matched to a gene. The V gene's germline CDR1 is ENHRY and CDR2 SYGVKD. The CDR3 spans 15 residues. CDR3: CAISESDRCYYGYTF. In nucleotides, the CDR3 is TGTGCCATCAGTGAGTCGGACAGGTGCTACTATGGCTACACCTTC.